Detailed here is one T cell receptor (beta chain). Its antigen is still unknown. Repertoires were generated with immunoSEQ multiplex PCR, while TCRdb's copy carries only in-frame clones and drops some. Of over 20,000 clones listed, approximately 89% are singletons. Time point meaning: cycle 4 day 1 (C4D1), after about 6 weeks of nivolumab. Autologous stem cell transplantation was followed by relapse in every patient, and brentuximab vedotin exposure varied. This entry comes from a study of PD-1 blockade in classical Hodgkin lymphoma. The CDR3 consists of 14 residues. Trimming shortened V by 3 bases and J by 2 bases, and 8 bases separated the two germline ends. CDR1 and CDR2 (germline): SGHTA, FQGTGA. Study results and limitations: With CD4+ cells, TCR diversity rose significantly by C4D1, but not with CD8+ cells. As was reported, newly diagnosed patients showed lower baseline TCR diversity than healthy donors did. Why repertoires differed is undefined; disease activity or prior therapy possibly contributed. Patients who began taking nivolumab under 1 year after ASCT were left out.

The receptor comes from a human donor with classical Hodgkin lymphoma. The sample was peripheral blood mononuclear cells (PBMCs), taken before the fourth cycle of nivolumab. The chain couples TRBV7-3 to TRBJ2-1; D gene uncertain. This CDR3 reads CASSLGWPYNEQFF. The CDR3, as DNA: TGTGCCAGCAGCTTGGGTTGGCCCTACAATGAGCAGTTCTTC.